This is a list of T cell receptor beta chains from one sample in a study of T cell responses to AZD1222 COVID-19 vaccine. Method: immunoSEQ multiplex PCR; TCRdb's copy keeps in-frame clones and lacks some. The sample shows 50,000 or so clones, more than 75% of them seen only once. Here the sequenced sample was peripheral blood, taken 28 days after the second AZD1222 dose. The origin of the receptors is an adult who received the AZD1222 COVID-19 vaccine. CDR3s include the opening cysteine and the closing phenylalanine or tryptophan. The D gene is left open where the match is weak. Clone size appears in some rows only: once, few, many, or a class for an expanded clone.

>NA|TRBV19|TRBJ1-3|NA
TGTGCCAGTAGAAGCAGCCGCTCTGGAAACACCATATATTTT
CASRSSRSGNTIYF
>NA|TRBV6-6|TRBJ2-5|NA
TGTGCCAGCAGTTATCGGAGCAGGGAAGAGACCCAGTACTTC
CASSYRSREETQYF
>few|TRBV29-1|TRBJ1-2|TRBD1
TGCAGCGTTGCAGGGGGCGAAGGTGGCTACACCTTC
CSVAGGEGGYTF
>once|TRBV27|TRBJ1-6|NA
TGTGCCAACAGTTTAATGGGGGGCGAATGTGTTTCACCCCTCCACTTT
CANSLMGGECVSPLHF
>few|TRBV18|TRBJ1-5|NA
TGTGCCAGCTCACCGGAGGGTAGCCAGCCCCAGCATTTT
CASSPEGSQPQHF
>NA|TRBV9|TRBJ1-1|NA
TGTGCCAGCAGCGTAGTTTCCACTGAAGCTTTCTTT
CASSVVSTEAFF
>NA|TRBV19|TRBJ2-5|TRBD2
TGTGCCAGTAGTAGGGGACTAGCTTTGAACGTGGAGGAGACCCAGTACTTC
CASSRGLALNVEETQYF
>once|TRBV18|TRBJ2-2|NA
TGTGCCAGCTCACCACCGGGACAAACGAACACCGGGGAGCTGTTTTTT
CASSPPGQTNTGELFF
>NA|TRBV5-1|TRBJ2-7|TRBD2
TGCGCCAGCAGCTTGGCGGGGGGGCGAGGCGAGCAGTACTTC
CASSLAGGRGEQYF
>NA|TRBV5-4|TRBJ1-2|NA
TGTGCCAGCAGCTTGGATAGGCGGATAAACTATGGCTACACCTTC
CASSLDRRINYGYTF
>NA|TRBV6-5|TRBJ2-7|NA
TGTGCCAGCAGGGGCCTGACAGATTCGGGGCGCGAGCAGTACTTC
CASRGLTDSGREQYF
>NA|TRBV10-3|TRBJ2-1|NA
TGTGCCATCAGTGCATCGGCTAGCGACGATGAGCAGTTCTTC
CAISASASDDEQFF
>NA|TRBV27|TRBJ1-6|NA
TGTGCCAGCAGTTTATTAGGGACCGGCAATTCACCCCTCCACTTT
CASSLLGTGNSPLHF
>NA|TRBV6-1|TRBJ1-5|NA
TGTGCCAGCAGTGAAGGGGTGGGGCCTCAGCCCCAGCATTTT
CASSEGVGPQPQHF
>once|TRBV29-1|TRBJ2-1|TRBD2
TGCAGCGTCGGAGCGGGGACTAACAATGAGCAGTTCTTC
CSVGAGTNNEQFF
>NA|TRBV12-3/TRBV12-4|TRBJ2-7|NA
TGTGCCAGCAGTTTATTTGAGGGGAACGAGCAGTACTTC
CASSLFEGNEQYF
>NA|TRBV7-3|TRBJ2-2|NA
TGTGCCAGCAGCTTGGCGGTCACCGGGGAGCTGTTTTTT
CASSLAVTGELFF
>NA|TRBV28|TRBJ2-7|TRBD2
TGTGCCACTGGGACGGGAGGAATCTACGAGCAGTACTTC
CATGTGGIYEQYF
>NA|TRBV7-7|TRBJ2-5|NA
TGTGCTAGCAGCCCAGGGTCGAAGGGTGGAGAGACCCAGTACTTC
CASSPGSKGGETQYF
>NA|TRBV30|TRBJ2-1|NA
TGTGCCTGGAGGGGGCTTAGCGGATACAATGAGCAGTTCTTC
CAWRGLSGYNEQFF
>NA|TRBV5-1|TRBJ1-5|NA
TGCGCCAGCAGCTCGGGGACGGGAGTCAATCAGCCCCAGCATTTT
CASSSGTGVNQPQHF
>NA|TRBV28|TRBJ1-4|TRBD1
TGTGCCAGCAGTATCCGACAGGGTAATGAAAAACTGTTTTTT
CASSIRQGNEKLFF
>NA|TRBV5-1|TRBJ1-6|NA
TGCGCCAGCAGCTTGGATGGGAGTAATTCACCCCTCCACTTT
CASSLDGSNSPLHF
>NA|TRBV13|TRBJ2-1|NA
TGTGCCAGCAGCTTAGCGAGGGCGGGGCAGTTCTTC
CASSLARAGQFF
>few|TRBV6-4|TRBJ2-1|NA
TGTGCCAGCAGTGTCAGTAGCGGCCCGGGGAATGAGCAGTTCTTC
CASSVSSGPGNEQFF